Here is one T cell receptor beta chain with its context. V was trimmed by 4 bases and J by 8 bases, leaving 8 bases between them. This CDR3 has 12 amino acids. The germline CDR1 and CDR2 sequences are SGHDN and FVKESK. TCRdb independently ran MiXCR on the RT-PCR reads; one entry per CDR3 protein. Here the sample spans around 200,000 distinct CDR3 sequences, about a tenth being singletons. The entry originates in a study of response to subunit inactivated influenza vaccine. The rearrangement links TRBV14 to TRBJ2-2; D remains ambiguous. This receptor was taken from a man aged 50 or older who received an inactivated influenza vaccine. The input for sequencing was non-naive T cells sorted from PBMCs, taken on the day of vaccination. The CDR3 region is CASSLRWGELFF. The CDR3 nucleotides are TGTGCCAGCAGCCTACGCTGGGGGGAGCTGTTTTTT. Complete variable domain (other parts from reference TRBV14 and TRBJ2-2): EAGVTQFPSHSVIEKGQTVTLRCDPISGHDNLYWYRRVMGKEIKFLLHFVKESKQDESGMPNNRFLAERTGGTYSTLKVQPAELEDSGVYFCASSLRWGELFFGEGSRLTVL.